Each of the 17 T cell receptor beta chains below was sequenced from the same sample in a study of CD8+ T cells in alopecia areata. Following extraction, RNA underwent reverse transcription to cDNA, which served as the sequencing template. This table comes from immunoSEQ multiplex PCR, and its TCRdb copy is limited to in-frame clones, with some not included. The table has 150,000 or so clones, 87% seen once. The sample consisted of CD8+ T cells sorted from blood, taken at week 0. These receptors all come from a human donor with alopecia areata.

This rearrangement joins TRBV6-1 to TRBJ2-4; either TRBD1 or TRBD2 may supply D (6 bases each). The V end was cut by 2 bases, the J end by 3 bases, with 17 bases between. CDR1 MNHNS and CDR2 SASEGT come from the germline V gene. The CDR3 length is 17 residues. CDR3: CASSERIGGYLKNIQYF. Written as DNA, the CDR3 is TGTGCCAGCAGTGAACGCATAGGGGGGTACCTCAAAAACATTCAGTACTTC.

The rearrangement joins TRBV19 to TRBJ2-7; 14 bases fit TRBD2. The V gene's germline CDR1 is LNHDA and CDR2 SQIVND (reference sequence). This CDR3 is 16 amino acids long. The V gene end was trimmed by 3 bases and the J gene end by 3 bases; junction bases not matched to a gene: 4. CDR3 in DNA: TGTGCCAGTAGTATGGGACTAGCGGGAGACGGCTACGAGCAGTACTTC. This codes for CASSMGLAGDGYEQYF.

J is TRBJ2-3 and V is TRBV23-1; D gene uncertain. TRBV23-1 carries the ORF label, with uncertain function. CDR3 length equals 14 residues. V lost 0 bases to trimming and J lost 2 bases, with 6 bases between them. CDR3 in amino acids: CASSQSWVTDTQYF. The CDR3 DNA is TGCGCCAGCAGTCAATCGTGGGTCACAGATACGCAGTATTTT.

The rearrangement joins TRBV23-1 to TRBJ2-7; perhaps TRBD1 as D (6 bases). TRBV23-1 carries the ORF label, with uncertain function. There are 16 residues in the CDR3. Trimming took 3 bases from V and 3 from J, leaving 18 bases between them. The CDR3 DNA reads TGCGCCAGCAGTCATTTCTCCCGGGACATGAACTACGAGCAGTACTTC. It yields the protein CASSHFSRDMNYEQYF.

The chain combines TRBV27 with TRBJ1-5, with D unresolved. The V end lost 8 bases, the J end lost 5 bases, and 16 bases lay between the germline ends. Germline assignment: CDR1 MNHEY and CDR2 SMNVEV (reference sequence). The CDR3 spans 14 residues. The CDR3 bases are TGTGCCAGCCATCCCGCGGGAGGTTATCAGCCCCAGCATTTT. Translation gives CASHPAGGYQPQHF.

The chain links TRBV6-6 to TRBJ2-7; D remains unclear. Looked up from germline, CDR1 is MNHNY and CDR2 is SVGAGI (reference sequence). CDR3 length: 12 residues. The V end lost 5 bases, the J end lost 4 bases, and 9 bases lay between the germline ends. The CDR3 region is CASSPASYEQYF. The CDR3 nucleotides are TGTGCCAGCAGTCCAGCCTCTTACGAGCAGTACTTC.

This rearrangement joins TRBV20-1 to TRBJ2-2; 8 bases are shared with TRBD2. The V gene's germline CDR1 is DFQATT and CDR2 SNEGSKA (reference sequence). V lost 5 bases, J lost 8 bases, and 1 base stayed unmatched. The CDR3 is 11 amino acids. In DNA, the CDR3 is TGCAGTGCTGTAGCGGGAGGGGAGCTGTTTTTT. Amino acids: CSAVAGGELFF.

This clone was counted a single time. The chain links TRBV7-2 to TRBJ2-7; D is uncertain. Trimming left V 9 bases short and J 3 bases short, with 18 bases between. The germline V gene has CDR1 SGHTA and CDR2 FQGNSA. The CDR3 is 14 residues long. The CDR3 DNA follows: TGTGCCAGTCACACAAGTAGGGTCCACTACGAGCAGTACTTC. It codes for CASHTSRVHYEQYF.

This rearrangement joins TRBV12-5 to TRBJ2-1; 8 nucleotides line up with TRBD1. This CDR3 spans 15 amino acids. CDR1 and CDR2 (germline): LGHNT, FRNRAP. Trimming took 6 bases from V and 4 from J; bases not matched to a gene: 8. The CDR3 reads CASGATGQVYNEQFF. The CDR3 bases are TGTGCTAGTGGGGCAACGGGACAGGTTTACAATGAGCAGTTCTTC.

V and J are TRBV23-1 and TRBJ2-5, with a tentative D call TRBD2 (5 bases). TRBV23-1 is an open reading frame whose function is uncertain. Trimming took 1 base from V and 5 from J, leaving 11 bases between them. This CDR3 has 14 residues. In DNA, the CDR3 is TGCGCCAGCAGTCAATTCTTTCGGAGGGAGACCCAGTACTTC. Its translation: CASSQFFRRETQYF.

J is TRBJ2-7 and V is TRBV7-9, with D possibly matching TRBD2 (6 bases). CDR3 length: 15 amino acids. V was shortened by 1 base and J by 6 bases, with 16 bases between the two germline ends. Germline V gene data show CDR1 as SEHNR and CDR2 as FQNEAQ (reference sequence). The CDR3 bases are TGTGCCAGCAGCTTAGAGCCCGGGGGTAACTTCGAGCAGTACTTC. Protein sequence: CASSLEPGGNFEQYF.

The CDR3 is CSVESVGTGELFF. The CDR3 nucleotides are TGCAGCGTTGAGTCGGTAGGGACCGGGGAGCTGTTTTTT. The chain joins TRBV29-1 to TRBJ2-2, with D unclear. The V gene's germline CDR1 is SQVTM and CDR2 ANQGSEA. The CDR3 loop spans 13 amino acids. V gave up 3 bases and J gave up 5 bases, with 10 bases separating them.

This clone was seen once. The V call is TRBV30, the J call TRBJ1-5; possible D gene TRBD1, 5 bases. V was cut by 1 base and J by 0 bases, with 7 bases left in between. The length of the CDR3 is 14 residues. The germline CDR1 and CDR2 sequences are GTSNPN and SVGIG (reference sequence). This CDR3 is CAWSAGISNQPQHF. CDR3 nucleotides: TGTGCCTGGAGTGCAGGGATTAGCAATCAGCCCCAGCATTTT.

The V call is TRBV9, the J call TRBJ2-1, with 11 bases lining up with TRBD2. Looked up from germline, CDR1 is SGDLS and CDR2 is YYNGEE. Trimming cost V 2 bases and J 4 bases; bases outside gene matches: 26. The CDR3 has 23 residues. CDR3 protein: CASSVHASLAGESFERRYNEQFF. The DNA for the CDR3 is TGTGCCAGCAGCGTCCACGCCTCACTAGCGGGAGAGAGTTTTGAGAGGAGATACAATGAGCAGTTCTTC. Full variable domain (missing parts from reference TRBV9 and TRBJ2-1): DSGVTQTPKHLITATGQRVTLRCSPRSGDLSVYWYQQSLDQGLQFLIQYYNGEERAKGNILERFSAQQFPDLHSELNLSSLELGDSALYFCASSVHASLAGESFERRYNEQFFGPGTRLTVL.

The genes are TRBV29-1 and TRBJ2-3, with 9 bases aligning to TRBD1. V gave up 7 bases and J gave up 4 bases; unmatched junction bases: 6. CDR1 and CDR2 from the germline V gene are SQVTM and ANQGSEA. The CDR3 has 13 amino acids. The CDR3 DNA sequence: TGCAGCGAAGGGACAGGGCCGGCAGATACGCAGTATTTT. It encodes CSEGTGPADTQYF.

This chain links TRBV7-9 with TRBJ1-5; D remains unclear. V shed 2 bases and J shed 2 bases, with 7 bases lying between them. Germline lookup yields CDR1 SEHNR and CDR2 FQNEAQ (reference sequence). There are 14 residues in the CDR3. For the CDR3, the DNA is TGTGCCAGCAGCTTACGAGGCGGCAATCAGCCCCAGCATTTT. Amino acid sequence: CASSLRGGNQPQHF.

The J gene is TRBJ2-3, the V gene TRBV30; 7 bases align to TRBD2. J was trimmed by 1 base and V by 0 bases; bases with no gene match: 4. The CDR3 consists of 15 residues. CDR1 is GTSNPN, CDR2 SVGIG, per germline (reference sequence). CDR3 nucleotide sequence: TGTGCCTGGAGTGTGTTGGCGGGGGGCACAGATACGCAGTATTTT. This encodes CAWSVLAGGTDTQYF.